Following are 9 T cell receptor beta chains from one sample sequenced in a study of blood T cell repertoires in COVID-19 (TCRdb year 2020). Library creation used the immunoSEQ multiplex PCR assay. Not all clones reach the TCRdb copy of this immuneACCESS table, which keeps in-frame sequences only. Checked studies attribute under half of the gap to unresolved V genes and leave the rest unexplained. Present in this sample are roughly 180,000 clones, roughly 81% of which were seen just once. Of the sample, about 11% is held by the ten largest clones. The sample comprised peripheral blood. These receptors all come from a woman over 75 with COVID-19, enrolled during active disease.

This chain links TRBV9 with TRBJ2-3; 14 bases map to TRBD2. From germline, CDR1 is SGDLS and CDR2 YYNGEE. V shed 2 bases, J shed 2 bases, and the junction held 7 bases outside the gene matches. The CDR3 runs to 18 residues. Here the CDR3 reads CASSVGLAGVGPTDTQYF. The DNA of the CDR3 is TGTGCCAGCAGCGTGGGACTAGCGGGAGTTGGGCCCACAGATACGCAGTATTTT. Together with reference TRBV9 and TRBJ2-3, the CDR3 gives the full variable domain: DSGVTQTPKHLITATGQRVTLRCSPRSGDLSVYWYQQSLDQGLQFLIQYYNGEERAKGNILERFSAQQFPDLHSELNLSSLELGDSALYFCASSVGLAGVGPTDTQYFGPGTRLTVL.

The V gene is TRBV11-3, the J gene TRBJ2-7; TRBD1 matches at 9 bases. Germline V CDR1 and CDR2: SGHNT, YENEEA. J lost 7 bases, V lost 5 bases, and 12 bases had no gene match. The CDR3 is 15 residues long. As DNA, the CDR3 is TGTGCCAGCAGCCCCCGGGACAGGGCCCTCGGTGAGCAGTACTTC. Translation: CASSPRDRALGEQYF.

The chain joins TRBV5-1 to TRBJ1-2; 8 bases fit TRBD1. This CDR3 is built from 16 residues. Germline V lookup: CDR1 SGHRS, CDR2 YFSETQ. J was trimmed by 1 base and V by 5 bases; bases with no gene match: 10. In DNA form, the CDR3 reads TGCGCCAGCAGGTCCCGGTCGACAGGGGATAACTATGGCTACACCTTC. This gives the protein CASRSRSTGDNYGYTF.

The V gene is TRBV14, the J gene TRBJ2-3; weak D call: TRBD2 (6 bases). The CDR3 covers 18 residues. Trimming removed 4 bases from V and 0 bases from J, with 20 bases in between. Germline assignment: CDR1 SGHDN and CDR2 FVKESK. Written as DNA, the CDR3 is TGTGCCAGCAGCCCTAACCAGTTTGCGGGATGGAGCACAGATACGCAGTATTTT. Protein: CASSPNQFAGWSTDTQYF.

This chain links TRBV24-1 with TRBJ2-3; 10 bases match TRBD2. Germline loops: CDR1 KGHDR, CDR2 SFDVKD. The V gene end was trimmed by 4 bases and the J gene end by 0 bases; junction bases not matched to a gene: 6. There are 17 residues in the CDR3. The CDR3, as DNA: TGTGCCACCAGTGACCGTACTAGCGGGGTAAGCACAGATACGCAGTATTTT. Its translation: CATSDRTSGVSTDTQYF.

This chain uses TRBV19 with TRBJ1-2; 7 bases match TRBD1. This CDR3 is 15 amino acids long. Germline values: CDR1 LNHDA, CDR2 SQIVND (reference sequence). After removal of 5 bases from V and 5 bases from J, the junction contained 11 bases not matched to a gene. As DNA, the CDR3 is TGTGCCAGTAGTTCTCAGTCGACAGGGTTGTATGGCTACACCTTC. Translation: CASSSQSTGLYGYTF.

This chain joins TRBV27 and TRBJ2-1; 7 bases map to TRBD1. With 2 bases clipped from V and 4 bases from J, the junction kept 8 bases outside the gene matches. This CDR3 contains 16 residues. CDR1 MNHEY and CDR2 SMNVEV come from the germline V gene (reference sequence). CDR3 nucleotides: TGTGCCAGCAGTTTAGTGGGGACAGTCGGGTACAATGAGCAGTTCTTC. Encoded protein: CASSLVGTVGYNEQFF.

The V and J genes are TRBV7-6 and TRBJ2-1, with TRBD2 identical over 10 bases. Germline trimming cut 2 bases from V and 2 bases from J; bases unmatched to any gene: 12. CDR3 length equals 19 residues. CDR1 is SGHVS, CDR2 FNYEAQ, per germline. This CDR3 reads CASSLQPSWLAGAYNEQFF. As DNA, the CDR3 is TGTGCCAGCAGCTTACAACCTTCTTGGCTAGCGGGAGCCTACAATGAGCAGTTCTTC.

J is TRBJ2-1 and V is TRBV7-8, with 9 bases lining up with TRBD2. This CDR3 has 18 residues. The ends lost 1 base at V and 3 bases at J; junction bases unmatched: 10. Germline assignment: CDR1 SGHVS and CDR2 FQNEAQ. CDR3 residues: CASSLERASGKFYNEQFF. The CDR3 coding sequence is TGTGCCAGCAGCTTAGAACGGGCTAGCGGGAAATTCTACAATGAGCAGTTCTTC.